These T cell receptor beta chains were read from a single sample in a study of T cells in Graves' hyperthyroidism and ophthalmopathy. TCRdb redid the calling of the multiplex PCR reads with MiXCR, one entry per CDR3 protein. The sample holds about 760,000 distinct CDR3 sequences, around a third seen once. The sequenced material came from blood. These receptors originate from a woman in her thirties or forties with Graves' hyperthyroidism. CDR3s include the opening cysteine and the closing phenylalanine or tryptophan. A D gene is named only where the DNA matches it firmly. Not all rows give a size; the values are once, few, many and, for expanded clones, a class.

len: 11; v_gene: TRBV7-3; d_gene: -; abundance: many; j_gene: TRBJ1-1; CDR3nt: TGTGCCAGCGGATCGGGCACTGAAGCTTTCTTT; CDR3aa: CASGSGTEAFF
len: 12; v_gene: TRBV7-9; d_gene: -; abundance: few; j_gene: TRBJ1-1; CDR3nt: TGTGCCAGCAGCCGACGGACTGCCGAAGCTTTCTTT; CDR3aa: CASSRRTAEAFF
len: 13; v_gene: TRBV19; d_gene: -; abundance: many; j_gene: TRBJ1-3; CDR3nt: TGTGCCAGTAGTATACGGTCGGGAAACACCATATATTTT; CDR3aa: CASSIRSGNTIYF
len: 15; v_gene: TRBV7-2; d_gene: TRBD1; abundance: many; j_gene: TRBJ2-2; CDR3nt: TGTGCCAGCAGCGCCTCCGGGACAGGGATCGGGGAGCTGTTTTTT; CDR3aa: CASSASGTGIGELFF
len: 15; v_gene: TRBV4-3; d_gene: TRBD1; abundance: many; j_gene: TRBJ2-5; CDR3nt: TGCGCCAGCAGCCAAGATGACAGGGCCCAAGAGACCCAGTACTTC; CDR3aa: CASSQDDRAQETQYF
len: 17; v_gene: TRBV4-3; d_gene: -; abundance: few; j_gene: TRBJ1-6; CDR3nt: TGCGCCAGCAGCCACATAGGACAGTCCCTTACGGTCTCACCCCTCCACTTT; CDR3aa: CASSHIGQSLTVSPLHF
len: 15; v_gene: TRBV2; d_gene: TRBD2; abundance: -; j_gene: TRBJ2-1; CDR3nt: TGTGCCAGCAGCTCCGGGACTAGCCGCCGGAATGAGCAGTTCTTC; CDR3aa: CASSSGTSRRNEQFF
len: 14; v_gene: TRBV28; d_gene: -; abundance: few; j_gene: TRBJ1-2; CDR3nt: TGTGCCAGCAGTTACAACCAGGGTGTTTGGGGCTACACCTTC; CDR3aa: CASSYNQGVWGYTF
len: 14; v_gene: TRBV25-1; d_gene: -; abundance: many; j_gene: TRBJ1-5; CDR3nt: TGTGCCAGCAGTGAATCGCCAGGATTAACGCCCCAGCATTTT; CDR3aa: CASSESPGLTPQHF
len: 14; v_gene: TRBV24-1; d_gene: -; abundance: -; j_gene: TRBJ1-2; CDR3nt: TGTGCCACCAGAAATCCCGGACAGAACTATGGCTACACCTTC; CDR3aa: CATRNPGQNYGYTF
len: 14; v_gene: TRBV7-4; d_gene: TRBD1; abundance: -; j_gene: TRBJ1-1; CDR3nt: TGTGCCAGCAGCTTGGGACAGCTTTACACTGAAGCTTTCTTT; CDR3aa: CASSLGQLYTEAFF
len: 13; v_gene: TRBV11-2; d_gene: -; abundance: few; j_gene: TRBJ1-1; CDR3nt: TGTGCCAGCAGCCCCCCGGGGGGGGCTGAAGCTTTCTTT; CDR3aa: CASSPPGGAEAFF
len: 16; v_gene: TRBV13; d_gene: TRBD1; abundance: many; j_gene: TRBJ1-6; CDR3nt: TGTGCCAGCAGCGGCGACAGGGGAGTGACAAGATCACCCCTCCACTTT; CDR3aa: CASSGDRGVTRSPLHF
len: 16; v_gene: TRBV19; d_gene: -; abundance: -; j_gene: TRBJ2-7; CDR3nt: TGTGCCAGTAGTATGGGATTCGGGGGACGGATCTACGAGCAGTACTTC; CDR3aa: CASSMGFGGRIYEQYF
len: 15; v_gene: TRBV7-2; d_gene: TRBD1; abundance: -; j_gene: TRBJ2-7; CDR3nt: TGTGCCAGCAGCCCCGGGACAGACGAATTTTACGAGCAGTACTTC; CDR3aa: CASSPGTDEFYEQYF
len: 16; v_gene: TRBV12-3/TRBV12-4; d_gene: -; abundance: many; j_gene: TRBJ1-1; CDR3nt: TGTGCCAGCAGTTCCCTCCGCGGGGGGGGCGTGACTGAAGCTTTCTTT; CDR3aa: CASSSLRGGGVTEAFF
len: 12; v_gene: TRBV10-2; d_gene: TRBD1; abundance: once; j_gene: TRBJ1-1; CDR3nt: TGTGCCAGCAGCCGGCGGACAGGGGGGGCTTTCTTT; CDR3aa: CASSRRTGGAFF
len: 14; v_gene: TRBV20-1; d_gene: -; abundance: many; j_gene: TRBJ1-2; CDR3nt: TGCAGTGCTTCAACAGGGACTCTATACTATGGCTACACCTTC; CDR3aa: CSASTGTLYYGYTF
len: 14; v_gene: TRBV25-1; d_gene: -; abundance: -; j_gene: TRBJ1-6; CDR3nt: TGTGCCAGCAGTGCCACAGGGAGCAATTCACCCCTCCACTTT; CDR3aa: CASSATGSNSPLHF
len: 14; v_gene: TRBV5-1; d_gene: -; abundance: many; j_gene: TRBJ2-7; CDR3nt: TGTGCCAGCAGCTTAGGTCCGAGCTCCTACGAGCAGTACTTC; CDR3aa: CASSLGPSSYEQYF
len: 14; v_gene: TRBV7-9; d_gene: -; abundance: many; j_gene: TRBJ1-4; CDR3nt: TGTGCCAGCAGCTCCAGGGGTTTTAATGAAAAACTGTTTTTT; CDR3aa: CASSSRGFNEKLFF
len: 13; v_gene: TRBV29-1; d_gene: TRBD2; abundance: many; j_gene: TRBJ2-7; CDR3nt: TGCAGCGTTGAACTAGCGGAGACCTACGAGCAGTACTTC; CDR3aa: CSVELAETYEQYF
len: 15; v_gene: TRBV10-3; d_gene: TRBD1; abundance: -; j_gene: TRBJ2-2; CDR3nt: TGTGCCATCAGGAGTGAAATGGACAGGGACGGGGAGCTGTTTTTT; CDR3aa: CAIRSEMDRDGELFF
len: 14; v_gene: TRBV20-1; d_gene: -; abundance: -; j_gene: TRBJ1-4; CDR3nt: TGCAGTGTTAGCGGGGCAGGGACTAATGAAAAACTGTTTTTT; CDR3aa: CSVSGAGTNEKLFF
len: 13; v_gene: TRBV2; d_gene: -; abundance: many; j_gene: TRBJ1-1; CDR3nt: TGTGCCAGCAATCTAGGCCAATACACTGAAGCTTTCTTT; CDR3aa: CASNLGQYTEAFF
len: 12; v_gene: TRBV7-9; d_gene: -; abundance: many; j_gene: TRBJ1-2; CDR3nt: TGTGCCAGCAGCTTAGACGGACATGGCTACACCTTC; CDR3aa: CASSLDGHGYTF
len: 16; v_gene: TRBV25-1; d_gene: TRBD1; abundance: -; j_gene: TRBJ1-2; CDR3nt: TGTGCCAGCAGTTACTCCGGGACAGCAGTTAACTATGGCTACACCTTC; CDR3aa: CASSYSGTAVNYGYTF